The clone carrying this T cell receptor beta chain was counted a few times. Its antigen remains unidentified. Healthy Caucasians made up all donors. The CDR3 totals 15 residues. Germline V gives CDR1 DFQATT, CDR2 SNEGSKA (reference sequence). V lost 4 bases, J lost 3 bases, and 18 bases lay in between. Using its own MiXCR run on the 5' RACE reads, TCRdb lists one record per CDR3 protein. Counted here are approximately 260,000 distinct CDR3 sequences, roughly 13% occurring once; the ten biggest clones make up 8.5% to 10%. This sample is drawn from a study of identical twins. Study-level points and caveats: For monozygotic twins, models underestimated out-of-frame TCR alpha sharing.

The chain is built from TRBV20-1 and TRBJ1-2, with a tentative D call TRBD1 (5 bases). The receptor comes from a woman aged 18-35 years in good health. The sample comprised memory (CD45RO+) T cells sorted from blood. The CDR3 nucleotides read TGCAGTGCTATGGGGGGGGTTCAAGGGGACTATGGCTACACCTTC. It encodes CSAMGGVQGDYGYTF.